A selection of T cell receptor beta chains follows, all from one sample in a study of cytomegalovirus exposure and HLA in healthy donors. Sequencing was performed with immunoSEQ multiplex PCR; in TCRdb, only in-frame clones are kept and a portion is missing. The profile shows roughly 180,000 clones, approximately 77% of them singletons. The sequenced material came from PBMCs. All receptors derive from a female donor in good health and CMV-seronegative. Both conserved end residues are part of each CDR3. A D gene is named only where the DNA matches it firmly. Not every row has a clone size; where given, it reads once, few, many or a size class.

TRBJ1-2,-,TRBV7-9,-,CASSLSVYGYTF,TGTGCCAGCAGCTTATCCGTGTATGGCTACACCTTC
TRBJ2-1,-,TRBV7-6,-,CASSQGGGLGRFNEQFF,TGTGCCAGCAGCCAAGGGGGTGGGTTGGGGCGCTTCAATGAGCAGTTCTTC
TRBJ1-5,-,TRBV19,-,CASPISSGSSQPQHF,TGTGCCAGCCCGATTAGTAGCGGGTCGAGCCAGCCCCAGCATTTT
TRBJ1-2,TRBD1,TRBV28,-,CASSSGQGVYGYTF,TGTGCCAGCAGTTCCGGACAGGGGGTTTATGGCTACACCTTC
TRBJ2-7,TRBD1,TRBV29-1,-,CSVAGQGLYEQYF,TGCAGCGTTGCCGGACAGGGACTCTACGAGCAGTACTTC
TRBJ2-3,-,TRBV28,-,CASSFREGDTQYF,TGTGCCAGCAGTTTCCGAGAGGGAGATACGCAGTATTTT
TRBJ2-1,TRBD2,TRBV4-2,once,CASSQGFGLAGRSQFF,TGTGCCAGCAGCCAAGGGTTCGGACTAGCGGGCAGGTCGCAGTTCTTC
TRBJ1-3,-,TRBV4-3,-,CASSLQQGAGNTIYF,TGCGCCAGCAGCCTACAACAGGGTGCGGGAAACACCATATATTTT
TRBJ2-6,TRBD1,TRBV29-1,-,CSVEVLQGIGANVLTF,TGCAGCGTTGAAGTGTTACAGGGGATCGGGGCCAACGTCCTGACTTTC
TRBJ1-3,TRBD1,TRBV9,-,CASSVDDRGSGNTIYF,TGTGCCAGCAGCGTAGATGACAGGGGCTCTGGAAACACCATATATTTT
TRBJ2-7,TRBD2,TRBV7-2,-,CASSPRGSGSHEQYF,TGTGCCAGCAGCCCTCGGGGTAGCGGGAGCCACGAGCAGTACTTC
TRBJ2-5,-,TRBV10-3,once,CAISPYREGETQYF,TGTGCCATCAGTCCCTACAGGGAGGGGGAGACCCAGTACTTC
TRBJ2-3,-,TRBV28,-,CASISSTENLITDTQYF,TGTGCCAGCATTTCATCGACAGAAAATTTGATCACAGATACGCAGTATTTT
TRBJ1-5,-,TRBV5-8,few,CASSSDSNQPQHF,TGTGCCAGCAGCTCCGACAGTAATCAGCCCCAGCATTTT
TRBJ1-5,-,TRBV6-5,-,CASSYSGKGDQPQHF,TGTGCCAGCAGTTACTCAGGGAAAGGGGATCAGCCCCAGCATTTT
TRBJ2-7,TRBD2,TRBV28,-,CASSARLAGVEQYF,TGTGCCAGCAGTGCCCGACTAGCGGGAGTCGAGCAGTACTTC
TRBJ2-7,-,TRBV10-1,-,CASSEPTPSYEQYF,TGCGCCAGCAGTGAACCGACACCCTCCTACGAGCAGTACTTC
TRBJ1-3,TRBD1,TRBV7-2,-,CASSSQTGVSGNTIYF,TGTGCCAGCAGCAGTCAGACAGGGGTCTCTGGAAACACCATATATTTT
TRBJ1-5,TRBD1,TRBV6-5,-,CASRAGGGQPQHF,TGTGCCAGCAGGGCAGGGGGCGGACAGCCCCAGCATTTT
TRBJ1-6,-,TRBV5-5,-,CASSPRGNSPLHF,TGTGCCAGCAGCCCGCGGGGGAATTCACCCCTCCACTTT
TRBJ2-5,TRBD2,TRBV15,-,CATSRGPSGGLETQYF,TGTGCCACCAGCAGAGGTCCTAGCGGGGGGTTAGAGACCCAGTACTTC
TRBJ2-7,TRBD1,TRBV6-5,-,CASGPGQGASYEQYF,TGTGCCAGCGGGCCGGGACAGGGGGCCTCCTACGAGCAGTACTTC
TRBJ1-2,-,TRBV7-2,-,CASSLERAGTYGYTF,TGTGCCAGCAGCTTAGAGCGGGCAGGCACGTATGGCTACACCTTC
TRBJ1-3,-,TRBV7-2,few,CASSFDWSSGNTIYF,TGTGCCAGCAGCTTTGACTGGAGCTCTGGAAACACCATATATTTT
TRBJ2-7,TRBD1,TRBV6-1,-,CASRRDSSYEQYF,TGTGCCAGCAGACGGGACAGTAGTTACGAGCAGTACTTC
TRBJ2-2,-,TRBV19,-,CASSIGRDNTGELFF,TGTGCCAGTAGTATAGGGAGGGACAACACCGGGGAGCTGTTTTTT
TRBJ2-5,-,TRBV5-4,-,CASSSLGAEGKTQYF,TGTGCCAGCAGCTCCCTTGGAGCGGAGGGGAAGACCCAGTACTTC
TRBJ1-2,TRBD1,TRBV7-6,few,CASSPTGNYGYTF,TGTGCCAGCAGCCCGACAGGGAACTATGGCTACACCTTC
TRBJ1-1,TRBD1,TRBV6-4,-,CASSASGQPNTEAFF,TGTGCCAGCAGTGCTTCGGGACAGCCGAACACTGAAGCTTTCTTT
TRBJ2-2,TRBD2,TRBV27,-,CASSLLTSGANTGELFF,TGTGCCAGCAGTTTATTGACTAGCGGGGCGAACACCGGGGAGCTGTTTTTT
TRBJ1-2,TRBD1,TRBV28,-,CASSSGTATLLLRGYTF,TGTGCCAGCAGTTCCGGGACAGCAACGCTCCTTCTTAGGGGCTACACCTTC
TRBJ1-4,TRBD1,TRBV7-6,-,CASSRPGQRNEKLFF,TGTGCCAGCAGCCGCCCGGGACAGCGGAATGAAAAACTGTTTTTT
TRBJ2-3,TRBD2,TRBV7-3,-,CASSFTSGRTDTQYF,TGTGCCAGCAGCTTTACTAGCGGCCGCACAGATACGCAGTATTTT
TRBJ2-2,-,TRBV30,-,CAWAPWASNTGELFF,TGTGCCTGGGCCCCCTGGGCCAGCAACACCGGGGAGCTGTTTTTT
TRBJ2-1,TRBD2,TRBV4-3,few,CASSQESGGGYNEQFF,TGCGCCAGCAGCCAAGAAAGCGGGGGGGGCTACAATGAGCAGTTCTTC
TRBJ1-2,-,TRBV7-9,-,CASSFTHRAPRYGYTF,TGTGCCAGCAGCTTTACCCACAGAGCCCCCCGCTATGGCTACACCTTC